The 24 T cell receptor beta chains below come from one sample, sequenced in a study of T-cell memory formation after mild COVID-19. TCRdb itself ran the 5' RACE reads through MiXCR, one entry per CDR3 protein. The table lists about 210,000 distinct CDR3 sequences, around 25% of them singletons. Sequencing was carried out using PBMCs or a T cell subset sorted from them (not recorded which). Receptors were obtained from an adult woman who had mild COVID-19 (a few samples of this study predate the infection). Cell type and time point are not known.

There are a few counts of this clonotype. The rearrangement uses TRBV4-3 and TRBJ2-2; D not certain. The CDR3 has 12 residues. With 5 bases removed from V and 2 bases from J, the gap between germline ends came to 3 bases. CDR1 is LGHNA and CDR2 is YSLEER in the germline V gene. The CDR3 protein is CASSYNTGELFF. DNA for the CDR3: TGCGCCAGCAGCTATAACACCGGGGAGCTGTTTTTT.

This clonotype has ten or more counts. The rearrangement uses TRBV29-1 and TRBJ1-2, with a weak D call TRBD1 (6 bases). This CDR3 spans 11 amino acids. Per the germline V gene, CDR1 is SQVTM and CDR2 is ANQGSEA. V was pared by 7 bases and J by 1 base, with 7 bases between. This CDR3 is CSEGGNYGYTF. The CDR3 coding sequence is TGCAGCGAGGGGGGTAACTATGGCTACACCTTC.

CDR3 DNA sequence: TGTGCCAGCAGCCGCGGTTCTTTGAACACCGGGGAGCTGTTTTTT. This encodes CASSRGSLNTGELFF. The rearrangement uses TRBV7-3 and TRBJ2-2, with D unresolved. The germline V gene encodes CDR1 SGHTA and CDR2 FQGTGA. V lost 5 bases, J lost 1 base, and 11 bases lay in between. The CDR3 runs to 15 residues.

By share, this clonotype counts as medium-sized. The chain recombines TRBV4-1 with TRBJ2-5, with 15 nucleotides matching TRBD2. V lost 5 bases to trimming and J lost 5 bases; unmatched junction nucleotides: 9. The CDR3 runs 17 residues. Looked up from germline, CDR1 is MGHRA and CDR2 is YSYEKL. CDR3 bases: TGCGCCAGCAGCTCGACGCGGACTAGCGGGGGGGCCGAGACCCAGTACTTC. It is translated as CASSSTRTSGGAETQYF.

The chain carries TRBV9 and TRBJ2-3, with a tentative D call TRBD2 (5 bases). Per the germline V gene, CDR1 is SGDLS and CDR2 is YYNGEE. The V end was cut by 3 bases, the J end by 0 bases, with 20 bases between. The CDR3 sequence is 18 residues long. CDR3 protein: CASSASPGEHPSTDTQYF. For the CDR3, the DNA is TGTGCCAGCAGCGCCTCCCCCGGGGAGCACCCCAGCACAGATACGCAGTATTTT. The full variable domain, its missing parts supplied by reference TRBV9 and TRBJ2-3, is DSGVTQTPKHLITATGQRVTLRCSPRSGDLSVYWYQQSLDQGLQFLIQYYNGEERAKGNILERFSAQQFPDLHSELNLSSLELGDSALYFCASSASPGEHPSTDTQYFGPGTRLTVL.

This sequence joins TRBV7-2 and TRBJ1-5; TRBD1 might be the D (5 bases). Germline CDR1 SGHTA, CDR2 FQGNSA. This CDR3 comprises 13 residues. The germline V and J ends were trimmed by 3 bases and 4 bases, with 7 bases remaining between them. CDR3 residues: CASSFDRNQPQHF. CDR3 in DNA: TGTGCCAGCAGCTTCGACAGAAATCAGCCCCAGCATTTT.

The chain employs TRBV4-1 and TRBJ2-2, with D maybe TRBD1 (6 bases). V was clipped by 4 bases and J by 1 base, with 7 bases between them. The length of the CDR3 is 14 residues. The V gene's germline CDR1 is MGHRA and CDR2 YSYEKL. CDR3 DNA: TGCGCCAGCAGCCGGGGACAGAACACCGGGGAGCTGTTTTTT. As protein: CASSRGQNTGELFF.

This clonotype has only a few counts. The chain has TRBV5-1 and TRBJ2-7; 8 bases fit TRBD1. Germline V lookup: CDR1 SGHRS, CDR2 YFSETQ. V was pared by 6 bases and J by 6 bases, with 14 bases of the junction left unmatched. The CDR3 covers 15 residues. In DNA form, the CDR3 reads TGCGCCAGCACAGAGACAGGACAGGGAGACCTCGAGCAGTACTTC. This gives the protein CASTETGQGDLEQYF. The whole variable domain, remainder taken from reference TRBV5-1 and TRBJ2-7, is KAGVTQTPRYLIKTRGQQVTLSCSPISGHRSVSWYQQTPGQGLQFLFEYFSETQRNKGNFPGRFSGRQFSNSRSEMNVSTLELGDSALYLCASTETGQGDLEQYFGPGTRLTVT.

Only a few counts were recorded for this clonotype. The chain has TRBV5-1 and TRBJ2-6, with a possible D match to TRBD2 (6 bases). V was clipped by 5 bases and J by 0 bases, with 6 bases between them. This CDR3 has 14 amino acids. Germline lookup yields CDR1 SGHRS and CDR2 YFSETQ. The CDR3 region is CASRDYSGANVLTF. CDR3 bases: TGCGCCAGCAGGGACTACTCTGGGGCCAACGTCCTGACTTTC.

The chain employs TRBV20-1 and TRBJ1-6; 7 nucleotides agree with TRBD1. The CDR3 extends over 14 amino acids. The junction had 5 bases not matched to a gene; V was cut back by 3 bases and J by 6 bases. The germline gives CDR1 DFQATT, CDR2 SNEGSKA (reference sequence). The chain's CDR3 is CSASPGQVNSPLHF. CDR3 coding DNA: TGCAGTGCTAGCCCCGGACAGGTTAATTCACCCCTCCACTTT.

The chain employs TRBV7-9 and TRBJ2-1; D might be TRBD1 (5 bases). CDR1 and CDR2 (germline): SEHNR, FQNEAQ (reference sequence). The CDR3 has 16 amino acids. Deletions cut 5 bases from V and 0 bases from J, with 14 bases between. CDR3 DNA: TGTGCCAGCAGCCCCCCGTGGGGCCCCTCCTACAATGAGCAGTTCTTC. It is translated as CASSPPWGPSYNEQFF.

This clonotype appeared a few times. V usage is TRBV4-2 and J usage is TRBJ2-2; the match to TRBD2 covers 9 bases. This CDR3 spans 15 amino acids. Germline V gene sequence: CDR1 LGHNA, CDR2 YNFKEQ. The trim removed 4 bases at V and 6 bases at J, leaving 6 bases unmatched. The chain's CDR3 is CASSRGTSWAGELFF. The CDR3 DNA reads as TGTGCCAGCAGCCGAGGGACTAGCTGGGCCGGGGAGCTGTTTTTT.

The rearrangement uses TRBV6-5 and TRBJ1-6; D is perhaps TRBD1 (6 bases). From germline, CDR1 is MNHEY and CDR2 SVGAGI. Trimming stripped 10 bases from V and 9 bases from J, with 19 bases between. The CDR3 runs to 14 residues. In DNA, the CDR3 is TGTGCCACCACCACCACAGGGATCGGTTCACCCCTCCACTTT. Residues: CATTTTGIGSPLHF.

The rearrangement joins TRBV12-3 or TRBV12-4 to TRBJ2-3, with D perhaps given as TRBD1 or TRBD2 (7 bases each). The CDR3 runs to 13 residues. Trimming shortened V by 10 bases and J by 1 base, and 12 bases separated the two germline ends. The CDR3, as DNA: TGTGCCACCAGGGGGGGAGGCACAGATACGCAGTATTTT. This sequence encodes CATRGGGTDTQYF.

The chain carries TRBV4-1 and TRBJ2-5; 8 bases are a match to TRBD2. The CDR3 totals 14 residues. V was clipped by 4 bases and J by 3 bases; unmatched bases: 4. CDR1 and CDR2 (germline): MGHRA, YSYEKL. The CDR3 loop is CASSRPGGEETQYF. The CDR3 DNA reads TGCGCCAGCAGCCGGCCGGGGGGGGAAGAGACCCAGTACTTC.

The chain joins TRBV7-2 to TRBJ2-2; TRBD2 agrees at 10 bases. V lost 5 bases to trimming and J lost 3 bases; unmatched junction nucleotides: 6. This CDR3 comprises 16 residues. Germline V gives CDR1 SGHTA, CDR2 FQGNSA. CDR3 nucleotide sequence: TGTGCCAGCAGCCAGACTAGCGGGTCCTACACCGGGGAGCTGTTTTTT. Its translation: CASSQTSGSYTGELFF.

The V call is TRBV7-8, the J call TRBJ2-1, with unresolved D. V lost 10 bases and J 3 bases, leaving 7 bases between the germline ends. The CDR3 is 11 amino acids. The germline gives CDR1 SGHVS, CDR2 FQNEAQ. The CDR3: CATTVYNEQFF. DNA of the CDR3: TGTGCCACAACAGTCTACAATGAGCAGTTCTTC.

This clonotype was detected a few times. The DNA for the CDR3 is TGCAGTGCTAGAGGTCAGGGGGCTCTTTATAGTAATCAGCCCCAGCATTTT. It specifies CSARGQGALYSNQPQHF. The rearrangement links TRBV20-1 to TRBJ1-5, with TRBD1 matching over 8 bases. After removal of 1 base from V and 4 bases from J, the junction contained 12 bases not matched to a gene. The CDR3 is made up of 17 amino acids. Germline V gene sequence: CDR1 DFQATT, CDR2 SNEGSKA (reference sequence).

The count of this clonotype is one. V and J are TRBV7-8 and TRBJ2-5; possible D gene TRBD1, 5 bases. This CDR3 is built from 14 residues. Deletions cut 5 bases from V and 5 bases from J, with 15 bases between. Per germline, CDR1 SGHVS and CDR2 FQNEAQ. The CDR3 loop is CASSLIRVRETQYF. The CDR3 DNA reads as TGTGCCAGCAGCCTTATCAGGGTGCGCGAGACCCAGTACTTC.

The rearrangement uses TRBV25-1 and TRBJ2-2, with 9 bases matching TRBD1. V gave up 1 base and J gave up 2 bases; unmatched junction bases: 8. The CDR3 runs 18 residues. Germline lookup yields CDR1 MGHDK and CDR2 SYGVNS. The CDR3: CASSESAGQGKNTGELFF. As DNA, the CDR3 is TGTGCCAGCAGTGAATCGGCCGGACAGGGGAAAAACACCGGGGAGCTGTTTTTT.

This clonotype was recorded a few times. V usage is TRBV12-3 or TRBV12-4 and J usage is TRBJ1-1; D possibly corresponds to TRBD1 (6 bases). The CDR3 contains 14 residues. V was pared by 4 bases and J by 6 bases, with 15 bases between. The CDR3 DNA is TGTGCCAGCAGTTCCTGGGTCGGGGGGCCTGAAGCTTTCTTT. Its translation is CASSSWVGGPEAFF.

Only a few counts were recorded for this clonotype. V usage is TRBV6-6 and J usage is TRBJ2-7; D remains ambiguous. CDR3 size: 13 residues. The V end was cut by 6 bases, the J end by 6 bases, with 15 bases between. The germline V gene encodes CDR1 MNHNY and CDR2 SVGAGI (reference sequence). The CDR3 spells CASSRPSIIEQYF. In nucleotides, the CDR3 is TGTGCCAGCAGCCGCCCCTCTATAATCGAGCAGTACTTC.

This clonotype was observed at least ten times. The CDR3 region is CASSLGAQETQYF. As DNA, the CDR3 is TGTGCCAGCAGCTTGGGAGCGCAGGAGACCCAGTACTTC. The chain recombines TRBV5-5 with TRBJ2-5; no definite D call. In germline, CDR1 is SGHKS, CDR2 YYEKEE (reference sequence). V was shortened by 0 bases and J by 5 bases, with 8 bases between the two germline ends. There are 13 residues in the CDR3. Full variable domain (missing parts from reference TRBV5-5 and TRBJ2-5): DAGVTQSPTHLIKTRGQQVTLRCSPISGHKSVSWYQQVLGQGPQFIFQYYEKEERGRGNFPDRFSARQFPNYSSELNVNALLLGDSALYLCASSLGAQETQYFGPGTRLLVL.

This clonotype has a count of ten or more. This rearrangement joins TRBV20-1 to TRBJ1-2; D gene ambiguous. The CDR3 runs to 12 residues. CDR1 DFQATT and CDR2 SNEGSKA come from the germline V gene (reference sequence). V lost 1 base to trimming and J lost 7 bases, with 10 bases between them. The CDR3 nucleotides are TGCAGTGCTAGAGGGCCGTCGGTTGGCTACACCTTC. Amino acid sequence: CSARGPSVGYTF.